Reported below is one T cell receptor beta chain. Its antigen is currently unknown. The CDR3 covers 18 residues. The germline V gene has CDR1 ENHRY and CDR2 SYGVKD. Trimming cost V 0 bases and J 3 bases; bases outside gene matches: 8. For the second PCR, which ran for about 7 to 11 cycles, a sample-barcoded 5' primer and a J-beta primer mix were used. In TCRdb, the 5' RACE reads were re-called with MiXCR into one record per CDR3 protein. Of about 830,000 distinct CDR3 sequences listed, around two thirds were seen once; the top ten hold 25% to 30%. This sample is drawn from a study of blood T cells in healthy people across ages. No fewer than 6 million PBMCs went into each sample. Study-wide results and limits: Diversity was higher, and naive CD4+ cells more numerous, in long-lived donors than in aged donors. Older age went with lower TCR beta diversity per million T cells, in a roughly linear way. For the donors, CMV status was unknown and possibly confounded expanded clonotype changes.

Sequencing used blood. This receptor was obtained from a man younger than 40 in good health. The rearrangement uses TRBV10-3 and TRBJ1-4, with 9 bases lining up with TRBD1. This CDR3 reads CAISESGGTGLANEKLFF. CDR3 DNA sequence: TGTGCCATCAGTGAGTCTGGAGGGACAGGGCTGGCTAATGAAAAACTGTTTTTT.